This entry features one T cell receptor beta chain sequence. This specimen belongs to a study of blood T cell repertoires in COVID-19. The wider study: Sites in the United States, Italy and Spain provided acute and convalescent COVID-19 samples.

This CDR3 region has 16 residues. V trimming: 5 bases; J trimming: 2 bases; junction bases outside the gene matches: 7. Germline V CDR1 and CDR2: LNHDA, SQIVND (reference sequence). Data came from immunoSEQ multiplex PCR; TCRdb stores just in-frame clones and leaves some out. The sample consists of 270,000 or so clones, 81% of them appearing once. This sequence was found in a woman aged 55-70 years with active or convalescent COVID-19. The chain carries TRBV19 and TRBJ1-5, with 9 bases aligning to TRBD1. Sequencing was performed on peripheral blood. The CDR3 reads CASSGDRAWGNQPQHF. Written as DNA, the CDR3 is TGTGCCAGTAGTGGGGACAGGGCCTGGGGCAATCAGCCCCAGCATTTT.